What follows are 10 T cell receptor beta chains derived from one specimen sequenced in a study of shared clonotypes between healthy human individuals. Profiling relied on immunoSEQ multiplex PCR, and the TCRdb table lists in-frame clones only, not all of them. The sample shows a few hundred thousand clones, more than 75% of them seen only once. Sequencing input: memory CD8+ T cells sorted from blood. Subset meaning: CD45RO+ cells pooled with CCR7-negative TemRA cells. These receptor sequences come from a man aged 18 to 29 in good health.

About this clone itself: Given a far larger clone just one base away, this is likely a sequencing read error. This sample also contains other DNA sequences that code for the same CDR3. This CDR3 reads CASSLGTAYGYTF. CDR3 bases: TGTGCCAGCAGCCTAGGGACAGCGTATGGCTACACTTTC. The chain links TRBV5-6 to TRBJ1-2, with 7 positions matching TRBD1. CDR3 size: 13 residues. Germline V lookup: CDR1 SGHDT, CDR2 YYEEEE.

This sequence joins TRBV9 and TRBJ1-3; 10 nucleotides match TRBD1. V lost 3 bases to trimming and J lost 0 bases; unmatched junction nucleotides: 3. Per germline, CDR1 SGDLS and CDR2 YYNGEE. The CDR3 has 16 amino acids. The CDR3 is CASSDRDRGSGNTIYF. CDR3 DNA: TGTGCCAGCAGCGACCGGGACAGGGGCTCTGGAAACACCATATATTTT.

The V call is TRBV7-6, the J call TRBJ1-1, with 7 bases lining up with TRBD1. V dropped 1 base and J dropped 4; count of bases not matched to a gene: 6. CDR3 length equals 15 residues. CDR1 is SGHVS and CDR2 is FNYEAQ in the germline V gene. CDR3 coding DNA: TGTGCCAGCAGCTTAGAAGACAGGGCTGGCACTGAAGCTTTCTTT. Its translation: CASSLEDRAGTEAFF. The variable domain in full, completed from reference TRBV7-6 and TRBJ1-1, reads GAGVSQSPRYKVTKRGQDVALRCDPISGHVSLYWYRQALGQGPEFLTYFNYEAQQDKSGLPNDRFSAERPEGSISTLTIQRTEQRDSAMYRCASSLEDRAGTEAFFGQGTRLTVV.

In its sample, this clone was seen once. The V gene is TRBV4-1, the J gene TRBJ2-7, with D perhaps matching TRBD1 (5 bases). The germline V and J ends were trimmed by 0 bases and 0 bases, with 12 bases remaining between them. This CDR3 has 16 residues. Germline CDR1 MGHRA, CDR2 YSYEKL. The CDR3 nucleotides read TGCGCCAGCAGCCAAGATGCCAGGGCTAACTCCTACGAGCAGTACTTC. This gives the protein CASSQDARANSYEQYF.

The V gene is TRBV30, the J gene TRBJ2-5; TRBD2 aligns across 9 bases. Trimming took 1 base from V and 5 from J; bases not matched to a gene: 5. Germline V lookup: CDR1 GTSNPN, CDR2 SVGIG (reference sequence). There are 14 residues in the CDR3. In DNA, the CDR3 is TGTGCCTGGAGTGCCAGCGGGAGGATGGAGACCCAGTACTTC. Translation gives CAWSASGRMETQYF.

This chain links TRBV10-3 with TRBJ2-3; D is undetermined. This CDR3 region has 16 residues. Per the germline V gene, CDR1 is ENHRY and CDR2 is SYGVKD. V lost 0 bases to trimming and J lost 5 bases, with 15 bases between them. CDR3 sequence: CAISESINFVIDTQYF. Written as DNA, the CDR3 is TGTGCCATCAGTGAGTCGATTAACTTTGTGATAGATACGCAGTATTTT.

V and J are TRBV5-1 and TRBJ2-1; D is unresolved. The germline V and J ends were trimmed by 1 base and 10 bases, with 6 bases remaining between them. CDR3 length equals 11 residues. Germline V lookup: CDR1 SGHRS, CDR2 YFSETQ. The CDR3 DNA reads TGCGCCAGCAGCTTGCTCGGGGAGCAGTTCTTC. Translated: CASSLLGEQFF.

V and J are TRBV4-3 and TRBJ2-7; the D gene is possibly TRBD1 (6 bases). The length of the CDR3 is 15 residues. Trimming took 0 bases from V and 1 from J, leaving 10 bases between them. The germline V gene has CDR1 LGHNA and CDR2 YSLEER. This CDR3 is CASSQEQDRSYEQYF. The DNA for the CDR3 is TGCGCCAGCAGCCAAGAACAGGACAGATCCTACGAGCAGTACTTC.

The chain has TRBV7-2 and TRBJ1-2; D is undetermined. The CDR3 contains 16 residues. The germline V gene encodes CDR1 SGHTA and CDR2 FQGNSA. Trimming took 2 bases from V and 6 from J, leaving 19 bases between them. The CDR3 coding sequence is TGTGCCAGCAGCTTATTTCTCCTCAGCCTGGGCGATGGCTACACCTTC. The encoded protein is CASSLFLLSLGDGYTF. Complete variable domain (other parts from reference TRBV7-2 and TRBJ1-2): GAGVSQSPSNKVTEKGKDVELRCDPISGHTALYWYRQSLGQGLEFLIYFQGNSAPDKSGLPSDRFSAERTGGSVSTLTIQRTQQEDSAVYLCASSLFLLSLGDGYTFGSGTRLTVV.

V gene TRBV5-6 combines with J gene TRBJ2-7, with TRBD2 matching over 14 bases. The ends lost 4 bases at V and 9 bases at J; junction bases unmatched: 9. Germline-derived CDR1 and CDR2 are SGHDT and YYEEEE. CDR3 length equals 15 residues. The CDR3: CASSPGLAGVLGQYF. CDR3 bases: TGTGCCAGCAGCCCGGGACTAGCGGGAGTCTTAGGGCAGTACTTC.